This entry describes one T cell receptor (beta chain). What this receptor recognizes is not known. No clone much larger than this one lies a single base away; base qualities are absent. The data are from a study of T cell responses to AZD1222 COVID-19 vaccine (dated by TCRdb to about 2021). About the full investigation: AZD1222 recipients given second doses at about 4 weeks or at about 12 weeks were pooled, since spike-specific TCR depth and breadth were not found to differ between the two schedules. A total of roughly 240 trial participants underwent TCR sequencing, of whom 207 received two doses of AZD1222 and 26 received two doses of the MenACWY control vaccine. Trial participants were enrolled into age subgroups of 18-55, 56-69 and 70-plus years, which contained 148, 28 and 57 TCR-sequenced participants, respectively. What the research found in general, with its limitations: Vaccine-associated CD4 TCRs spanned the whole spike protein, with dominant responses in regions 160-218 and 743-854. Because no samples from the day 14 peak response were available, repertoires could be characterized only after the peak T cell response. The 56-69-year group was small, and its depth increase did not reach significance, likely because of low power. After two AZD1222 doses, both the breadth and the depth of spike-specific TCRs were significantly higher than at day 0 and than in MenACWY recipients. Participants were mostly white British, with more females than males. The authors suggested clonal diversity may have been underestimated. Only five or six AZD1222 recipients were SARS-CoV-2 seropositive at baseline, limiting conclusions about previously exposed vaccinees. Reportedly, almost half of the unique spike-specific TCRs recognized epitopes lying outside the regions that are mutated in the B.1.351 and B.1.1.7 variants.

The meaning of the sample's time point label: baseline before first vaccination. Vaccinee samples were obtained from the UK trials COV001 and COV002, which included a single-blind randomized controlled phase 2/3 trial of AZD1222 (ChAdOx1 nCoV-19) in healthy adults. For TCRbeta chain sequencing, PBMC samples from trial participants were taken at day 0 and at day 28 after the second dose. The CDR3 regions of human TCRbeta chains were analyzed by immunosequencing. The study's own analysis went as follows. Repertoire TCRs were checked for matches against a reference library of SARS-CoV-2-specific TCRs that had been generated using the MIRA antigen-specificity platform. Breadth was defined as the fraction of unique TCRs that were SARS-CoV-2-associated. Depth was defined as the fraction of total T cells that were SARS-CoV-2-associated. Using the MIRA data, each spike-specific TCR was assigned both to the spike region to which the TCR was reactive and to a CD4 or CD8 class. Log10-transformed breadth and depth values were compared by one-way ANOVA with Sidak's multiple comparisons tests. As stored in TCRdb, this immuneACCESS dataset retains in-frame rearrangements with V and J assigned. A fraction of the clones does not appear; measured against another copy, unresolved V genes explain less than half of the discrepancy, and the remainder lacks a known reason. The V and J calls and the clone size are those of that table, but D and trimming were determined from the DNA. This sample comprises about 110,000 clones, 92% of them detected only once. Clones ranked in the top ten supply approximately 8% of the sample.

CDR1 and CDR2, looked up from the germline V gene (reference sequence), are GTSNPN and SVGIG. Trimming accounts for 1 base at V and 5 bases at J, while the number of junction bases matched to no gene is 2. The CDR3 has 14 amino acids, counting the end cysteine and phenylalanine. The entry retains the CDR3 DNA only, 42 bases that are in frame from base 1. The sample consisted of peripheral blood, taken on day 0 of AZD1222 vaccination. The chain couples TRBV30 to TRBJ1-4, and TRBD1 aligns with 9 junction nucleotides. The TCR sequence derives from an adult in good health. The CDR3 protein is CAWSEGQGNEKLFF. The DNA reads TGTGCCTGGAGTGAGGGACAGGGAAATGAAAAACTGTTTTTT.